This T cell receptor beta chain was recovered during a study of cytomegalovirus exposure and HLA in healthy donors. General study points: The tendency of first-cohort TCR clusters to co-occur in the roughly 110 validation repertoires emerged from a later analysis. Using the classifier, cytomegalovirus status was reportedly diagnosed with high specificity and sensitivity. TCR sequences were mostly rare, though some public TCRs occurred in many donors. It was 150 to 200 TCR beta chains that were listed as cytomegalovirus-associated.

Profiled with immunoSEQ multiplex PCR; TCRdb holds only in-frame clones, not every one. The sample carries around 240,000 clones, roughly 89% recorded once. From germline, CDR1 is MGHRA and CDR2 YSYEKL. Trimming cost V 2 bases and J 5 bases, with 7 bases left between them. The CDR3 consists of 13 residues. With regard to this clone: Its target is not known.

Sequenced material: PBMCs. The V gene is TRBV4-1, the J gene TRBJ2-1, with a tentative D call TRBD2 (5 bases). This TCR derives from a woman aged 18-29 years in good health and CMV-seronegative. Here the CDR3 reads CASSQMTNNEQFF. The CDR3 region has the DNA TGCGCCAGCAGCCAAATGACTAACAATGAGCAGTTCTTC.